Detailed here is one T cell receptor beta chain. The antigen it binds to is not known. No much larger clone is present one base from it, and per-base qualities are unavailable. The donors were healthy, HIV-negative adults who had no recently reported acute infections or vaccinations. Every donor was a Caucasian adult residing in Nashville, Tennessee, USA. CD4+ T cells were enriched by magnetic negative selection; naive cells were then positively selected on CD45RA, and the negative fraction formed the memory subset. Blood was obtained by leukapheresis, after which PBMCs were separated by Ficoll-Histopaque density gradient centrifugation and cryopreserved in liquid nitrogen vapor phase. Analytical flow cytometry was used to check the purity and quantity of every magnetically sorted T cell population. From each sorted fraction, genomic DNA was isolated and quantified by UV absorbance on a Nanodrop 2000c.

Using the deep immunoSEQ assay, multiplex PCR amplified TCR CDR3 regions from genomic DNA. Extracted genomic DNA from each cell subset was distributed evenly across all wells of several immunoSEQ 96-well plates, and each plate was treated as a replicate. For sorted subsets, each replicate PCR was loaded with 200 ng genomic DNA, equivalent to some 27,000 T cell genomes. Purified libraries were quantified with a Qubit 3.0 fluorometer, sized on a Bioanalyzer 2100, and re-quantified with the KAPA Library Quantification kit. Every immunoSEQ 96-well plate was sequenced on a dedicated single-read 150-cycle Illumina NextSeq 550 flow cell. The paper's processing steps were these. The immunoSEQ output contained only junctional sequences without quality scores, so filtering could not match that applied to full-length reads. To assign V/J genes and CDR3, sequences were annotated against IMGT germline references using PyIR, a Python wrapper for IgBLAST v1.9. Reads were filtered out if the reads had weak V/J assignments (E-value above 1e-6), no CDR3, stop codons, out-of-frame junctions, or ambiguous translated residues. A V3J clonotype was defined by an identical inferred V gene, J gene, and CDR3 amino acid sequence. Percentage overlap between repertoires was computed as shared unique clonotypes divided by the size of the smaller repertoire. Three approaches were used to assess repertoire richness: RTK rarefaction, the Chao1 estimator, and Recon v2.1 estimates of unobserved clonotypes. OLGA was used to compute generation probabilities for all TCRbeta clonotypes that the gDNA method yielded from a few donors. TCRdb retrieved this table from immuneACCESS and kept in-frame rearrangements only. Not all clones are present; in checked studies, unresolved V genes account for under half, and no reason is known for the remainder. The V and J calls and clone size come from that table; D and trimming were worked out from the DNA. The sample has about 2.3 million clones on record, 85% to 95% of them singletons. 0.39% of the sample belongs to the ten largest clones.

The V end gives up 5 bases and the J end 5 bases, leaving 5 bases in the junction not matched to a gene. The germline V gene specifies MGHRA as CDR1 and YSYEKL as CDR2. Including the terminal cysteine and phenylalanine, the CDR3 comprises 14 residues. Just CDR3 DNA is preserved here, 42 bases in frame from base 1. This sample was taken from a study of shared clonotypes between healthy human individuals (dated by TCRdb to 2018 to 2021). A note on the overall study: A couple of women and a few men aged 18 to 49 years were included in the cohort. Per donor, leukapheresis produced somewhere between about 0.94 and 9 billion PBMCs. To increase sequencing depth and limit assay-specific biases, different laboratories used diverse techniques to prepare libraries and sequence TCR repertoires. For each donor, CD4 naive and CD4 memory were each run on three plates, CD8 naive on two plates, and CD8 memory on one plate. The study deeply sequenced blood TCR repertoires of five healthy adults to estimate repertoire size and the extent of clonotype sharing between individuals.

Overall results and qualifications from the work: Rarefaction of sorted-subset datasets indicated incomplete sequencing despite the large sequencing depth. Pairwise subsampling led to the expectation that sequencing depth would affect the degree of clonotype sharing among donors. Sampling was limited to blood, and TCR repertoires in tissue likely differ from TCR repertoires in blood. Approximately 4.8% of naive CD4, roughly 3.6% of naive CD8, approximately 2% of memory CD4, and 0.4% of memory CD8 clonotypes were shared across a few donors. Larger estimated clonotype richness was generally found for naive subsets than for memory subsets. Compared with non-shared clonotypes, clonotypes shared by all four sorted-subset donors had higher generation probabilities. Because the study included only a small number of donors, the genetic and exposure-history diversity represented was limited.

The sequencing sample was made of naive CD4+ T cells from PBMCs. Sample cell subset or site, as interpreted from the label and publication: CD45RA+ positively selected. The chain links TRBV4-1 with TRBJ2-2, with 7 bases aligning to TRBD1. The source of this sequence is a man younger than 35 in good health. Some clones in this sample may be carry-over from other donors' samples. CDR3 loop: CASSKGAGTGELFF. The DNA sequence follows: TGCGCCAGCAGCAAGGGGGCAGGGACCGGGGAGCTGTTTTTT.